This T cell receptor beta chain appears in the sequencing data of a study of blood T cell repertoires in COVID-19. There are 15 residues in the CDR3. The V gene lost 8 bases and the J gene lost 4 bases, with 21 bases spanning the gap. Germline CDR1 KGHSH, CDR2 LQKENI. Clones were sequenced by immunoSEQ multiplex PCR, and TCRdb holds only the in-frame ones, with some missing. The sample lists 300,000 to 400,000 clones, 86% occurring once. The rearrangement links TRBV18 to TRBJ2-7, with a possible D match to TRBD2 (6 bases). Sequencing was carried out using peripheral blood. This sequence was found in a woman in her sixties or seventies with COVID-19, enrolled during active disease. The CDR3 region has the DNA TGTGCCAGCGCCACCGTGGCTAGCGAGGGGTACGAGCAGTACTTC. Its protein product is CASATVASEGYEQYF.